This T cell receptor beta chain was sequenced for a study of cytomegalovirus exposure and HLA in healthy donors. Amplification used 60 Vbeta primers and 13 Jbeta primers. Sequencing was performed with immunoSEQ multiplex PCR; in TCRdb, only in-frame clones are kept and a portion is missing. Of 130,000 or so clones listed, 70% to 85% are singletons. The junction had 4 bases not matched to a gene; V was cut back by 3 bases and J by 6 bases. The CDR3 spans 14 residues. In germline, CDR1 is SGHTA, CDR2 FQGTGA. The receptor comes from a woman younger than 35 in good health and CMV-seropositive. V usage is TRBV7-3 and J usage is TRBJ2-1; 8 bases align to TRBD2. The sequencing sample was made of PBMCs. CDR3 DNA sequence: TGTGCCAGCAGCTTCGGGACTAGTAGCAATGAGCAGTTCTTC. Protein product: CASSFGTSSNEQFF. Full variable domain (missing parts from reference TRBV7-3 and TRBJ2-1): GAGVSQTPSNKVTEKGKYVELRCDPISGHTALYWYRQSLGQGPEFLIYFQGTGAADDSGLPNDRFFAVRPEGSVSTLKIQRTERGDSAVYLCASSFGTSSNEQFFGPGTRLTVL.